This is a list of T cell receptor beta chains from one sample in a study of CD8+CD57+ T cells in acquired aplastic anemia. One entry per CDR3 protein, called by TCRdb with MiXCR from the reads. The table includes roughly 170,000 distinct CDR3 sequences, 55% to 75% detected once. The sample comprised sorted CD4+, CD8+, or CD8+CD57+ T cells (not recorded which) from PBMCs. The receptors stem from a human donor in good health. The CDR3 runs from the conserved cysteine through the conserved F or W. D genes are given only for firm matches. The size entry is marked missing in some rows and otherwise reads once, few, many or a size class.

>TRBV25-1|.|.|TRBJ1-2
TGTGTCAGCAGGGAGCGGTATGGCTACACCTTC
CVSRERYGYTF
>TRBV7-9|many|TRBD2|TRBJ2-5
TGTGCCAGCAGCTTAGCGGGGGTAGTAGCGGGAGTGAAGGAGACCCAGTACTTC
CASSLAGVVAGVKETQYF
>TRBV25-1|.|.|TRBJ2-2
TGTGCCAGCAGCCAGACGGCGTGCACCGGGGAGCTGTTTTTT
CASSQTACTGELFF
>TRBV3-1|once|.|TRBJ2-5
TGTGCCAGCGGCCAGGGCGGAGGGGGAGAGACCCAGTACTTC
CASGQGGGGETQYF
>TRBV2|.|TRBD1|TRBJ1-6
TGTGCCAGCATCCGGGACAGGGGTACATCACCCCTCCACTTT
CASIRDRGTSPLHF
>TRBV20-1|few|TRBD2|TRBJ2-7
TGCAGTGCTAGGCGGGAGATGGGTTACGAGCAGTACTTC
CSARREMGYEQYF
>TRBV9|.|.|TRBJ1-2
TGCGCCAGCAGCGTATCTGAGTTCGACCACTGTGGCTACACCTTC
CASSVSEFDHCGYTF
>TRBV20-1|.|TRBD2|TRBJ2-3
TGCAGCTCTAGCGGGGGGGCGACTGATACGCAGTATTTT
CSSSGGATDTQYF
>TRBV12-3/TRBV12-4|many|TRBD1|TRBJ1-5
TGTGCCAGCAGTTTGACAGGGGCGGGGAATCAGCCCCAGCATTTT
CASSLTGAGNQPQHF
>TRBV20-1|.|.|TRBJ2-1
TGCAGTGCTACCTTCAATGAGCAGTTCTTC
CSATFNEQFF
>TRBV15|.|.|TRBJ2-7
TGTGCCACCAGCTTGCCCCGGGGACCCACCTACGAGCAGTACTTC
CATSLPRGPTYEQYF
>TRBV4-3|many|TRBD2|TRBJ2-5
TGCGCCAGCAGCCAGGGAGCTAGCGGTCAAGAGACCCAGTACTTC
CASSQGASGQETQYF
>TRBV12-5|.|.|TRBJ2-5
TGTGCTAGTGGTACTGAGAAGGCGGAGACCCAGTACTTC
CASGTEKAETQYF
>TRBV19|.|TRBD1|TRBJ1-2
TGTGCCAGTAGTAGCGGACAGGGGGCTTACTATGGCTACACCTTC
CASSSGQGAYYGYTF
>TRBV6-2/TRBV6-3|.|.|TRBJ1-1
TGTGCCAGCAGTCTGGCTCTCGCAGCTTTCTTT
CASSLALAAFF
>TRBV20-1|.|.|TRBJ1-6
TGCAGTGCTAGAGACCCAGGGTGGATCTCACCCCTCCACTTT
CSARDPGWISPLHF
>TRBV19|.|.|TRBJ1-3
TGTGCCAGCACTGGGGACCGAGTCTCTGGAAACACCATATATTTT
CASTGDRVSGNTIYF
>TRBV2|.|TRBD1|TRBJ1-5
TGTGCCAGCAGTGCAGGACAGGGGCAGCCCCAGCATTTT
CASSAGQGQPQHF
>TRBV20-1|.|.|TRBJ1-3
TGCAGTGCTAGAGGGGCCTTCCTCTCTGGAAACACCATATATTTT
CSARGAFLSGNTIYF
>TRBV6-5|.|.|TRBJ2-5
TGTGCCACCAGTGAGTCCGGGGGGCGCGTAGAGACCCAGTACTTC
CATSESGGRVETQYF
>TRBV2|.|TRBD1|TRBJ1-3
TGTGCCAGCAGTGAGTCAGGGGGCGCGGGAAACACCATATATTTT
CASSESGGAGNTIYF
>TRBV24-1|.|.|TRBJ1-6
TGTGCCACCAGTGATTCCAGGGGAAATTCACCCCTCCACTTT
CATSDSRGNSPLHF
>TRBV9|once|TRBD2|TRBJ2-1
TGTGCCAGCAGCAACTTAGCGGGGTACAATGAGCAGTTCTTC
CASSNLAGYNEQFF